This T cell receptor beta chain was sequenced during a study of blood T cell repertoires in COVID-19. Study in general: Acute and convalescent COVID-19 samples came from the United States, Italy and Spain.

Study processing details: The authors estimated nucleated cell counts from reference gene primer amplification. The data were produced by immunoSEQ multiplex PCR, yet TCRdb's version contains in-frame clones alone and is incomplete. For V, J and clone size, that table is used; D and trimming come from the DNA. The sample has some 200,000 clones, 65% to 90% seen once. One Seattle source followed patients from active infection through their disease course. The V end was cut by 3 bases, the J end by 2 bases, with 4 bases between. The CDR3 consists of 12 residues. Germline V gene sequence: CDR1 SGHTA, CDR2 FQGNSA.

This TCR derives from a woman aged 70 to 79 with COVID-19, enrolled during active disease. Sequenced sample: peripheral blood. The chain couples TRBV7-2 to TRBJ1-2; D is uncertain. The CDR3 coding sequence is TGTGCCAGCAGCTTGACAAACTATGGCTACACCTTC. Translating it yields CASSLTNYGYTF.